One and the same sample provided the 18 T cell receptor beta chains below, sequenced in a study of T cells in localized non-small cell lung cancer. The assay was immunoSEQ multiplex PCR, and TCRdb's table has in-frame clones only and misses some. The table lists tens of thousands of clones, 91% of them singletons, with 12% in the top ten. Sample: peripheral blood mononuclear cells, taken before any cancer treatment. The receptor set was obtained from a female donor aged 60 or older with stage II lung adenocarcinoma.

In its sample, this clone was seen once. This chain uses TRBV28 with TRBJ1-1; weak D call: TRBD1 (5 bases). In germline, CDR1 is MDHEN, CDR2 SYDVKM. CDR3 length: 13 residues. The V gene lost 9 bases and the J gene lost 1 base, with 12 bases spanning the gap. CDR3 protein: CASLTGGNTEAFF. The CDR3 coding sequence is TGTGCCAGTCTTACAGGTGGGAACACTGAAGCTTTCTTT.

V usage is TRBV7-9 and J usage is TRBJ1-6, with D perhaps TRBD1 (5 bases). Germline V gene sequence: CDR1 SEHNR, CDR2 FQNEAQ (reference sequence). Trimming cost V 2 bases and J 15 bases, with 20 bases left between them. The CDR3 contains 15 residues. CDR3 sequence: CASSLNVRGLAFLHF. CDR3 bases: TGTGCCAGCAGCTTAAACGTGAGGGGTCTGGCGTTCCTCCACTTT.

CDR3: CASSSRTVAENYGYTF. The CDR3 DNA reads as TGTGCCAGCAGTTCCCGGACGGTCGCCGAAAACTATGGCTACACCTTC. This sequence joins TRBV28 and TRBJ1-2; unclear D gene. CDR1 and CDR2 from the germline V gene are MDHEN and SYDVKM. This CDR3 spans 16 amino acids. The V gene lost 4 bases and the J gene lost 2 bases, with 17 bases spanning the gap.

The rearrangement links TRBV10-1 to TRBJ2-3; perhaps TRBD1 as D (5 bases). V gave up 2 bases and J gave up 2 bases, with 8 bases separating them. This CDR3 comprises 14 residues. CDR1 is WNHNN, CDR2 SYGVQD, per germline (reference sequence). The CDR3 DNA reads TGCGCCAGCAGTGAGAAGGGGTACACAGATACGCAGTATTTT. Translation gives CASSEKGYTDTQYF.

V and J are TRBV19 and TRBJ1-3; D is perhaps TRBD1 (5 bases). The V gene's germline CDR1 is LNHDA and CDR2 SQIVND (reference sequence). The V end was cut by 4 bases, the J end by 0 bases, with 31 bases between. The CDR3 runs to 22 residues. CDR3: CASSTNKAGTESFLSSGNTIYF. As DNA, the CDR3 is TGTGCCAGTAGTACTAACAAGGCCGGGACGGAGTCCTTCCTGAGCTCTGGAAACACCATATATTTT.

The chain carries TRBV7-7 and TRBJ1-1; 8 bases fit TRBD1. The CDR3 is 14 amino acids. Germline assignment: CDR1 SSHAT and CDR2 FNYEAQ (reference sequence). J gave up 5 bases and V 11 bases, and 13 bases lay outside the gene matches. The CDR3 is CAPEGGDRGTEAFF. Here the CDR3 DNA reads TGTGCCCCAGAGGGGGGAGACAGGGGAACTGAAGCTTTCTTT.

For the CDR3, the DNA is TGTGCCAGCAGTTTAAGGGGCAGGGGGCTACCGACTGAAGCTTTCTTT. Amino acids: CASSLRGRGLPTEAFF. The chain employs TRBV27 and TRBJ1-1; 8 bases are shared with TRBD1. The CDR3 covers 16 residues. Germline trimming cut 2 bases from V and 5 bases from J; bases unmatched to any gene: 10. CDR1 is MNHEY, CDR2 SMNVEV, per germline (reference sequence).

The V and J genes are TRBV7-9 and TRBJ2-7; maybe TRBD2 (5 bases). Germline V gene lookup returns CDR1 SEHNR and CDR2 FQNEAQ (reference sequence). The V and J ends lost 8 bases and 2 bases respectively, with 10 bases between them. The CDR3 loop spans 12 amino acids. The CDR3 nucleotides read TGTGCCAGCCGGGAAAACCCCTACGAGCAGTACTTC. Translated: CASRENPYEQYF.

The chain couples TRBV4-3 to TRBJ1-2; 7 bases match TRBD1. The CDR3 spans 17 residues. V trimming: 6 bases; J trimming: 0 bases; junction bases outside the gene matches: 13. Germline V gives CDR1 LGHNA, CDR2 YSLEER. CDR3 DNA sequence: TGCGCCAGCAGTTTCACGACAGGGAGGTATTCTAACTATGGCTACACCTTC. This translates into CASSFTTGRYSNYGYTF.

The chain combines TRBV7-2 with TRBJ1-5; no firm D call. This CDR3 has 15 residues. The germline V and J ends were trimmed by 5 bases and 2 bases, with 13 bases remaining between them. Germline CDR1 SGHTA, CDR2 FQGNSA. This chain's CDR3 is CASSRFKGGNQPQHF. DNA of the CDR3: TGTGCCAGCAGCCGATTTAAGGGCGGCAATCAGCCCCAGCATTTT.

The V call is TRBV6-1, the J call TRBJ1-5; D unresolved. Germline V gene sequence: CDR1 MNHNS, CDR2 SASEGT. The germline V and J ends were trimmed by 3 bases and 1 base, with 10 bases remaining between them. CDR3 length equals 15 residues. The CDR3 DNA reads TGTGCCAGCAGTGACGGTGCCGGAAGCAATCAGCCCCAGCATTTT. As protein: CASSDGAGSNQPQHF.

V is TRBV2 and J is TRBJ1-5; TRBD1 might be the D (6 bases). CDR3 length equals 14 residues. Per germline, CDR1 SNHLY and CDR2 FYNNEI. V lost 7 bases to trimming and J lost 4 bases, with 14 bases between them. The CDR3 reads CASNEGGSNQPQHF. DNA for the CDR3: TGTGCCAGCAACGAAGGGGGATCAAATCAGCCCCAGCATTTT.

The rearrangement joins TRBV7-9 to TRBJ2-1; 7 nucleotides agree with TRBD1. J gave up 5 bases and V 1 base, and 5 bases lay outside the gene matches. The CDR3 length is 15 residues. In germline, CDR1 is SEHNR, CDR2 FQNEAQ (reference sequence). The CDR3 sequence: CASSLGEGAHNEQFF. Here the CDR3 DNA reads TGTGCCAGCAGCTTAGGAGAGGGGGCTCACAATGAGCAGTTCTTC.

The gene calls are TRBV11-3 and TRBJ2-7; D gene uncertain. CDR3 length: 16 amino acids. Germline V gene data show CDR1 as SGHNT and CDR2 as YENEEA. Trimming stripped 2 bases from V and 1 base from J, with 15 bases between. This chain's CDR3 is CASSLYTSTESYEQYF. The CDR3 nucleotides are TGTGCCAGCAGCTTATACACCTCGACGGAGTCCTACGAGCAGTACTTC. Variable domain in full (rest from reference TRBV11-3 and TRBJ2-7): EAGVVQSPRYKIIEKKQPVAFWCNPISGHNTLYWYLQNLGQGPELLIRYENEEAVDDSQLPKDRFSAERLKGVDSTLKIQPAELGDSAVYLCASSLYTSTESYEQYFGPGTRLTVT.

The J gene is TRBJ1-1, the V gene TRBV28; D is uncertain. CDR1 and CDR2 from the germline V gene are MDHEN and SYDVKM. Trimming shortened V by 4 bases and J by 5 bases, and 11 bases separated the two germline ends. CDR3 length: 13 amino acids. This CDR3 reads CASSSPIITEAFF. The CDR3, as DNA: TGTGCCAGCAGTTCCCCGATTATTACTGAAGCTTTCTTT.

This chain connects TRBV27 to TRBJ2-3; D gene uncertain. This CDR3 is 13 amino acids long. Germline lookup yields CDR1 MNHEY and CDR2 SMNVEV (reference sequence). Trimming shortened V by 0 bases and J by 2 bases, and 3 bases separated the two germline ends. The CDR3 nucleotides read TGTGCCAGCAGTTTATCGGACACAGATACGCAGTATTTT. Protein product: CASSLSDTDTQYF.

V and J are TRBV5-1 and TRBJ2-4; 7 bases are a match to TRBD1. This CDR3 region has 17 residues. The J segment lost 2 bases and the V segment lost 1 base, leaving 9 bases of the junction unmatched. Germline assignment: CDR1 SGHRS and CDR2 YFSETQ. CDR3 DNA: TGCGCCAGCAGCTTGCCAGGCGCAGGGGGTTCCAAAAACATTCAGTACTTC. It specifies CASSLPGAGGSKNIQYF.

The genes are TRBV9 and TRBJ2-5; a possible D gene is TRBD1 (7 bases). V dropped 0 bases and J dropped 3 bases, with 18 bases sitting between them. The CDR3 spans 17 residues. CDR1 and CDR2 (germline): SGDLS, YYNGEE. In nucleotides, the CDR3 is TGTGCCAGCAGCGTAGATCCAGGGGGGACATCCAAAGAGACCCAGTACTTC. Protein sequence: CASSVDPGGTSKETQYF.